This TCR beta chain derives from a study of blood T cell repertoires in COVID-19. Study as a whole: Samples representing acute and convalescent COVID-19 were sourced from the United States, Italy and Spain.

The protocol was immunoSEQ multiplex PCR, while the TCRdb copy is restricted to in-frame clones and leaves out a portion. The sample carries roughly 670,000 clones, around 90% recorded once. After removal of 2 bases from V and 0 bases from J, the junction contained 6 bases not matched to a gene. The CDR3 is made up of 16 amino acids. The germline gives CDR1 MNHNS, CDR2 SASEGT. The rearrangement links TRBV6-1 to TRBJ2-7, with 8 bases matching TRBD2. This TCR came from a woman under 30 with acute or convalescent COVID-19. The source material was peripheral blood. The CDR3 spells CASSEYQRGPSYEQYF. The CDR3, as DNA: TGTGCCAGCAGTGAATACCAGCGGGGGCCCTCCTACGAGCAGTACTTC.